This T cell receptor (beta chain) derives from a study of cytomegalovirus exposure and HLA in healthy donors. In the PCR, 60 Vbeta and 13 Jbeta primers were used. The method was immunoSEQ multiplex PCR; TCRdb's version includes in-frame clones alone and lacks a portion of them. This table has 85,000 to 100,000 clones, 78% appearing once. Donors in the study were healthy people who gave bone marrow. Study-level results: As a later analysis revealed, the rate of TCR association differed by HLA locus, with DRB1 most and HLA-C fewest. As immune exposure information, only CMV serostatus was available.

Germline CDR1 and CDR2: SEHNR and FQNEAQ (reference sequence). V trimming: 8 bases; J trimming: 8 bases; junction bases outside the gene matches: 6. The CDR3 is 14 amino acids. A remark on this clone: Its antigen is as yet unknown.

Sample: PBMCs. The rearrangement uses TRBV7-9 and TRBJ2-1; TRBD2 agrees at 13 bases. The TCR sequence derives from a woman aged 55-69 years in good health and CMV-seronegative. Here the CDR3 DNA reads TGTGCCAGCGGAGGACTAGCGGGAGTGGATGAGCAGTTCTTC. This codes for CASGGLAGVDEQFF.